These 21 T cell receptor beta chains came from one sample sequenced in a study of human T cells and chemical hapten exposure. Time point given: pre-sensitization, week 0. Treatment here: therapeutic diphenylcyclopropenone sensitization with weekly scalp DPC. TCRdb re-called the RACE reads with MiXCR, one entry per CDR3 protein. In the table there are tens of thousands of distinct CDR3 sequences, 11% to 15% of which are singletons. Specimen: whole blood, collected in connection with sensitization to the hapten diphenylcyclopropenone (DPC). The source of these receptors is a woman aged 45 to 65 with alopecia areata. Some clones in this sample may be carry-over from other donors' samples.

This clonotype showed up just a few times. The chain is built from TRBV29-1 and TRBJ2-4; tentative D call: TRBD1 (6 bases). The germline gives CDR1 SQVTM, CDR2 ANQGSEA. The CDR3 runs 11 residues. This CDR3 reads CSVGQTNIQYF. For the CDR3, the DNA is TGCAGTGTCGGACAGACAAACATTCAGTACTTC. The full variable domain, its missing parts supplied by reference TRBV29-1 and TRBJ2-4, is SAVISQKPSRDICQRGTSLTIQCQVDSQVTMMFWYRQQPGQSLTLIATANQGSEATYESGFVIDKFPISRPNLTFSTLTVSNMSPEDSSIYLCSVGQTNIQYFGAGTRLSVL.

The chain recombines TRBV29-1 with TRBJ2-1; D perhaps matches TRBD2 (6 bases). This CDR3 contains 13 residues. Germline V CDR1 and CDR2: SQVTM, ANQGSEA. The ends were cut back, 3 bases at V and 4 bases at J, with 10 bases in the middle. CDR3 amino acids: CSVEPSEYNEQFF. In DNA, the CDR3 is TGCAGCGTTGAGCCTAGCGAGTACAATGAGCAGTTCTTC.

This clonotype was seen more than once but under ten times. The chain is built from TRBV12-3 or TRBV12-4 and TRBJ1-1; D may be TRBD1 (6 bases). This CDR3 is 16 amino acids long. Trimming left V 7 bases short and J 4 bases short, with 22 bases between. The CDR3 loop reads CASTPAGEGRGTEAFF. The CDR3 DNA is TGTGCCAGCACCCCGGCCGGGGAGGGCAGGGGCACTGAAGCTTTCTTT.

This clonotype was seen only a few times. The chain has TRBV19 and TRBJ2-3; D unclear. Germline CDR1 reads LNHDA; CDR2 reads SQIVND (reference sequence). V dropped 5 bases and J dropped 3 bases, with 3 bases sitting between them. This CDR3 has 11 residues. CDR3 DNA: TGTGCCAGTAGTCAAACAGATACGCAGTATTTT. This translates into CASSQTDTQYF.

The chain uses TRBV7-2 and TRBJ1-4, with D possibly matching TRBD1 (6 bases). The CDR3 covers 15 residues. Germline-derived CDR1 and CDR2 are SGHTA and FQGNSA. V lost 0 bases, J lost 7 bases, and 12 bases lay in between. CDR3 protein: CASSLASNRAEKLFF. The DNA of the CDR3 is TGTGCCAGCAGCTTAGCGTCGAACAGGGCTGAAAAACTGTTTTTT.

This clonotype was found a few times. In DNA form, the CDR3 reads TGCGCCAGCAGCCAAGATCATTTTATTTTCAATGAGCAGTTCTTC. It codes for CASSQDHFIFNEQFF. The chain has TRBV4-3 and TRBJ2-1; D gene unclear. Germline V gene data show CDR1 as LGHNA and CDR2 as YSLEER. The CDR3 contains 15 residues. V shed 0 bases and J shed 6 bases, with 12 bases lying between them.

The chain uses TRBV20-1 and TRBJ2-1; 11 bases match TRBD1. J gave up 10 bases and V 7 bases, and 9 bases lay outside the gene matches. CDR3 length: 13 amino acids. Germline V CDR1 and CDR2: DFQATT, SNEGSKA (reference sequence). CDR3 in amino acids: CSGLDRGPEEQFF. The DNA for the CDR3 is TGCAGTGGACTGGACAGGGGGCCAGAAGAGCAGTTCTTC.

This clonotype was seen only a few times. V usage is TRBV14 and J usage is TRBJ2-1; TRBD2 matches 10 bases. The CDR3 has 17 residues. J was trimmed by 3 bases and V by 0 bases; bases with no gene match: 5. The germline V gene encodes CDR1 SGHDN and CDR2 FVKESK. CDR3 region: CASSQEPRLAGYNEQFF. DNA of the CDR3: TGTGCCAGCAGCCAAGAACCGCGACTAGCGGGCTACAATGAGCAGTTCTTC.

Ten or more counts support this clonotype. The V gene is TRBV20-1, the J gene TRBJ1-1, with TRBD1 identical over 9 bases. This CDR3 spans 15 amino acids. CDR1 and CDR2 from the germline V gene are DFQATT and SNEGSKA (reference sequence). Losses at the gene ends were 5 bases for V and 5 bases for J; bases not matched to a gene: 12. In DNA form, the CDR3 reads TGCAGTGCTGTCCGGGACAGGGTGCGGAAAACTGAAGCTTTCTTT. Translation: CSAVRDRVRKTEAFF.

This clonotype was seen a handful of times. The chain links TRBV7-8 to TRBJ2-3, with a weak D call TRBD2 (5 bases). The CDR3 sequence is 14 residues long. Germline lookup yields CDR1 SGHVS and CDR2 FQNEAQ. Trimming stripped 1 base from V and 4 bases from J, with 9 bases between. CDR3 sequence reads: CASSLVSGADTQYF. DNA of the CDR3: TGTGCCAGCAGCTTAGTATCCGGGGCAGATACGCAGTATTTT. The entire variable domain, with the rest obtained from reference TRBV7-8 and TRBJ2-3, is as follows: GAGVSQSPRYKVAKRGQDVALRCDPISGHVSLFWYQQALGQGPEFLTYFQNEAQLDKSGLPSDRFFAERPEGSVSTLKIQRTQQEDSAVYLCASSLVSGADTQYFGPGTRLTVL.

Only a few counts were recorded for this clonotype. The V gene is TRBV7-2, the J gene TRBJ2-1, with D tentatively TRBD1 or TRBD2 (5 bases each). CDR1 is SGHTA and CDR2 is FQGNSA in the germline V gene. The CDR3 is made up of 14 amino acids. Trimming took off 3 bases at V and 6 bases at J, with 12 bases between the two ends. CDR3 residues: CASSLGTPPNEQFF. The CDR3 DNA follows: TGTGCCAGCAGCTTGGGGACCCCGCCCAATGAGCAGTTCTTC.

The sample holds a few counts of this clonotype. The V and J genes are TRBV5-1 and TRBJ2-1, with TRBD2 identical over 7 bases. Trimming at V came to 4 bases and at J to 3 bases, leaving 4 bases not matched to a gene. This CDR3 region has 14 residues. Germline CDR1 and CDR2: SGHRS and YFSETQ. Here the CDR3 reads CASSTGLVYNEQFF. The DNA of the CDR3 is TGCGCCAGCAGCACAGGACTAGTCTACAATGAGCAGTTCTTC.

This clonotype was recorded a few times. The chain recombines TRBV20-1 with TRBJ2-1; D is perhaps TRBD2 (5 bases). V lost 2 bases, J lost 4 bases, and 9 bases lay in between. The CDR3 sequence is 13 residues long. The V gene's germline CDR1 is DFQATT and CDR2 SNEGSKA (reference sequence). CDR3 amino acids: CSARSRGYNEQFF. The DNA for the CDR3 is TGCAGTGCTAGAAGTCGGGGATACAATGAGCAGTTCTTC.

This clonotype has just a few counts. This sequence joins TRBV6-1 and TRBJ1-1; unclear D gene. Trimming cost V 2 bases and J 6 bases, with 13 bases left between them. Germline assignment: CDR1 MNHNS and CDR2 SASEGT. This CDR3 contains 14 residues. The CDR3 DNA follows: TGTGCCAGCAGTGAACTATCCGGGGAGCCTGAAGCTTTCTTT. Protein sequence: CASSELSGEPEAFF.

This clonotype was observed a handful of times. The chain carries TRBV19 and TRBJ2-2; TRBD1 or TRBD2 may be the D gene (5 bases each). The V and J ends lost 5 bases and 9 bases respectively, with 13 bases between them. The CDR3 totals 13 residues. CDR1 is LNHDA, CDR2 SQIVND, per germline (reference sequence). Here the CDR3 reads CASSRDRDRELFF. The CDR3 nucleotides read TGTGCCAGTAGTCGGGACCGAGACCGGGAGCTGTTTTTT.

This clonotype came up a few times. The V call is TRBV12-3 or TRBV12-4, the J call TRBJ1-6; TRBD1 matches 8 bases. Unmatched junction bases numbered 13, after V lost 5 bases and J lost 10 bases. The CDR3 has 16 residues. The CDR3 sequence is CASSHISGTGESPLHF. The CDR3 DNA reads as TGTGCCAGCAGTCACATCTCCGGGACAGGCGAATCACCCCTCCACTTT.

This clonotype was found a few times. The chain employs TRBV3-1 and TRBJ2-3; no reliable D call. Trimming stripped 5 bases from V and 6 bases from J, with 12 bases between. The CDR3 is made up of 13 amino acids. Germline V gene data show CDR1 as LGHDT and CDR2 as YNNKEL (reference sequence). The DNA of the CDR3 is TGTGCCAGCAGCTGGCTAGTAGGCGATACGCAGTATTTT. Translated: CASSWLVGDTQYF.

The rearrangement links TRBV11-3 to TRBJ1-2; D remains ambiguous. Germline V lookup: CDR1 SGHNT, CDR2 YENEEA. Trimming removed 1 base from V and 7 bases from J, with 22 bases in between. The CDR3 is made up of 17 amino acids. DNA for the CDR3: TGTGCCAGCAGCTTAGTGAGCGGCTCGAGTGGAGGTCTTGGCTACACCTTC. Its protein product is CASSLVSGSSGGLGYTF.

This sequence joins TRBV19 and TRBJ2-7; D ambiguous. The V end lost 0 bases, the J end lost 2 bases, and 11 bases lay between the germline ends. The CDR3 extends over 15 amino acids. CDR1 is LNHDA and CDR2 is SQIVND in the germline V gene (reference sequence). The CDR3 DNA sequence: TGTGCCAGTAGTATAGATCAGACTGGTACCTACGAGCAGTACTTC. Translation: CASSIDQTGTYEQYF.

The chain couples TRBV27 to TRBJ2-7, with no clear D. The germline V and J ends were trimmed by 3 bases and 3 bases, with 12 bases remaining between them. This CDR3 has 14 amino acids. Germline V gene lookup returns CDR1 MNHEY and CDR2 SMNVEV (reference sequence). As DNA, the CDR3 is TGTGCCAGCAGTTTCAAACAGCCTTACTACGAGCAGTACTTC. Translation: CASSFKQPYYEQYF.

This clonotype appeared a few times. The chain combines TRBV20-1 with TRBJ2-5, with a weak D call TRBD2 (5 bases). In germline, CDR1 is DFQATT, CDR2 SNEGSKA (reference sequence). The germline V and J ends were trimmed by 6 bases and 3 bases, with 20 bases remaining between them. The CDR3 totals 15 residues. CDR3 sequence (DNA): TGCAGTGCCTATTCCGTCGTGGGAGACGAAGAGACCCAGTACTTC. Encoded protein: CSAYSVVGDEETQYF.